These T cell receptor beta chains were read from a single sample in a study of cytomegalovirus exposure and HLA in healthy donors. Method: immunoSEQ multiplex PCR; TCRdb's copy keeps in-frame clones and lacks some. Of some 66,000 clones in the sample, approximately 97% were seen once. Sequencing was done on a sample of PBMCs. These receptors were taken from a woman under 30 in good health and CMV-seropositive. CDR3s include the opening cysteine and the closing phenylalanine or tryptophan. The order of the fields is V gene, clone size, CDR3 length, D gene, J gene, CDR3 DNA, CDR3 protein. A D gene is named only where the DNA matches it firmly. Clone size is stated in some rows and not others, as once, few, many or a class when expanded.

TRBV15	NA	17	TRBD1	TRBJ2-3	TGTGCCACCAGCAGAGGAGGCACCGGGACAGGGACAGATACGCAGTATTTT	CATSRGGTGTGTDTQYF
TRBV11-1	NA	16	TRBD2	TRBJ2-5	TGTGCCAGCAGTCCCCGGAGACTAGCGGAACAAGAGACCCAGTACTTC	CASSPRRLAEQETQYF
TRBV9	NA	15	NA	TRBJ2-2	TGTGCCAGCAGCGTAGTAGTCGGTTTTGGCGGGGAGCTGTTTTTT	CASSVVVGFGGELFF
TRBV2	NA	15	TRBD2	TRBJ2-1	TGTGCCAGCAGAGTAGGACTAGCGGGTTACAATGAGCAGTTCTTC	CASRVGLAGYNEQFF
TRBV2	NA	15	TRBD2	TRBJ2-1	TGTGCCAGCAGTGGAAATAGCGGGAGGGCCTGGGTGCAGTTCTTC	CASSGNSGRAWVQFF
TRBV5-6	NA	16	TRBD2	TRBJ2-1	TGTGCCAGCAGCTTTCGTGGCGGGAGCGGGTACAATGAGCAGTTCTTC	CASSFRGGSGYNEQFF
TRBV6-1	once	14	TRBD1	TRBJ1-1	TGTGCCAGCAGTGAAAACCAGGGGGACACTGAAGCTTTCTTT	CASSENQGDTEAFF
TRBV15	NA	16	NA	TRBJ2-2	TGTGCCACCAGCAGAGATCGGACAGTCCTAACCGGGGAGCTGTTTTTT	CATSRDRTVLTGELFF
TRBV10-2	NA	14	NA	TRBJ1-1	TGCGCCAGCAGTGAGGTTGCAGGGGTCACTGAAGCTTTCTTT	CASSEVAGVTEAFF
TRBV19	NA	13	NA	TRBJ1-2	TGTGCCAGTAGTAGCAGGTCCGCGCAAGGCTACACCTTC	CASSSRSAQGYTF
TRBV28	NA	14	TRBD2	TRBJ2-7	TGTGCCAGCACCGAACTAGCGGAGGACTACGAGCAGTACTTC	CASTELAEDYEQYF
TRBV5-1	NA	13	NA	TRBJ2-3	TGCGCCAGCAGCTTGGCCGGCACAGATACGCAGTATTTT	CASSLAGTDTQYF